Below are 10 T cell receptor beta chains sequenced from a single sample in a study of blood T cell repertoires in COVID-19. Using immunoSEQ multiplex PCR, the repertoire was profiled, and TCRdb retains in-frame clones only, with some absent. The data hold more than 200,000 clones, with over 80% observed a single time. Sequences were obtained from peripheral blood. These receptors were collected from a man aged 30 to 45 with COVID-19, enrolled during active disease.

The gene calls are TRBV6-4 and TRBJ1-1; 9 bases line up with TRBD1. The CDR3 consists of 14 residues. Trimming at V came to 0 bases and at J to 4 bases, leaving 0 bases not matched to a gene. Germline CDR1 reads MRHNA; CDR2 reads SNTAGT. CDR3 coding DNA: TGTGCCAGCAGTGACTCGGACAGGGGCACTGAAGCTTTCTTT. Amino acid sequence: CASSDSDRGTEAFF.

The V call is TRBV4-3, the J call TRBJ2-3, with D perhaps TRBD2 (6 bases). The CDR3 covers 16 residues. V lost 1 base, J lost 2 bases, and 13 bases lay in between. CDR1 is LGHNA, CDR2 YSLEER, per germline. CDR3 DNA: TGCGCCAGCAGCCAAGGGCTAGCGCCGAACACAGATACGCAGTATTTT. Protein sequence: CASSQGLAPNTDTQYF.

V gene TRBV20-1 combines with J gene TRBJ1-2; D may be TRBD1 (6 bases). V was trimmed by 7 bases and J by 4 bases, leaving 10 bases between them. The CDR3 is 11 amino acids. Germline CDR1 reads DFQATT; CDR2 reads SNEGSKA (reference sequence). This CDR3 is CSVGGTYGYTF. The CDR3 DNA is TGCAGTGTTGGGGGCACCTATGGCTACACCTTC.

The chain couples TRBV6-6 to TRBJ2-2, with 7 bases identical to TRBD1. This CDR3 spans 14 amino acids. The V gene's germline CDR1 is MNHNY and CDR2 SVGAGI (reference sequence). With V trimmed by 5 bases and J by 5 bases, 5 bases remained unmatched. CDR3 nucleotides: TGTGCCAGCAGTCAGGGGGTTAGTACCGGGGAGCTGTTTTTT. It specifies CASSQGVSTGELFF.

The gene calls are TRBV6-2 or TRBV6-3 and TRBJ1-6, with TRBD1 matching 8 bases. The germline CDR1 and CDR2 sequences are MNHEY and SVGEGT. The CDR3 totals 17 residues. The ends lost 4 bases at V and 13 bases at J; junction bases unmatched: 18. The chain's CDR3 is CASSFRPSGTGRFPLHF. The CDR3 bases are TGTGCCAGCAGTTTCCGTCCATCCGGGACAGGCCGCTTCCCCCTCCACTTT.

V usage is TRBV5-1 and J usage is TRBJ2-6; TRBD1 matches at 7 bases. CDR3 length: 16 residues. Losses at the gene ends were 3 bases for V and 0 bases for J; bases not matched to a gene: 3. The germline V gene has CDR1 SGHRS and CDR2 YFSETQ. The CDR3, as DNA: TGCGCCAGCAGCTGGGACAGCACCTCTGGGGCCAACGTCCTGACTTTC. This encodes CASSWDSTSGANVLTF. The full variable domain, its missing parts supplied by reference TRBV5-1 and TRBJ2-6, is KAGVTQTPRYLIKTRGQQVTLSCSPISGHRSVSWYQQTPGQGLQFLFEYFSETQRNKGNFPGRFSGRQFSNSRSEMNVSTLELGDSALYLCASSWDSTSGANVLTFGAGSRLTVL.

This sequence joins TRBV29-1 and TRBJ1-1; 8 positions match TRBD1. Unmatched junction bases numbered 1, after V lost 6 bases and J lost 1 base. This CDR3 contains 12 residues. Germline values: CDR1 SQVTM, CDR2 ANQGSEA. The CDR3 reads CSVQGANTEAFF. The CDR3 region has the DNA TGCAGCGTCCAGGGGGCGAACACTGAAGCTTTCTTT. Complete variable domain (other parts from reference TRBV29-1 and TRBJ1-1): SAVISQKPSRDICQRGTSLTIQCQVDSQVTMMFWYRQQPGQSLTLIATANQGSEATYESGFVIDKFPISRPNLTFSTLTVSNMSPEDSSIYLCSVQGANTEAFFGQGTRLTVV.

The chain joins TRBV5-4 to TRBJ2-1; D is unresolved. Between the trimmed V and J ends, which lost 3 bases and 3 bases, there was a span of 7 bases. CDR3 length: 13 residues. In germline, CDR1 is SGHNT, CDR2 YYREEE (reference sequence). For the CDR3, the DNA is TGTGCCAGCAGCTCCGAGGACTACAATGAGCAGTTCTTC. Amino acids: CASSSEDYNEQFF.

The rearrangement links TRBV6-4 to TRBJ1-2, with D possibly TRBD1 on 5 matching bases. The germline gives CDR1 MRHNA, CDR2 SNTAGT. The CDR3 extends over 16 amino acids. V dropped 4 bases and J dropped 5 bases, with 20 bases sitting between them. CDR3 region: CASSGDRPSLGYGYTF. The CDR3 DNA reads TGTGCCAGCAGTGGAGACAGACCCTCCTTGGGTTATGGCTACACCTTC.

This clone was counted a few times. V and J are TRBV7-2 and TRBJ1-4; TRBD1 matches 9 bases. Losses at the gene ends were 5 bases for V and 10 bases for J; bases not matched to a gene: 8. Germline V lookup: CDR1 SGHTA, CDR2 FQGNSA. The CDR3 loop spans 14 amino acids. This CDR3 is CASSPPGQGSKLFF. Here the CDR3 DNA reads TGTGCCAGCAGCCCCCCGGGACAGGGCTCAAAACTGTTTTTT.